Detailed here is one T cell receptor beta chain. PCR used 60 Vbeta primers and 13 Jbeta primers. TCRdb's table, derived via immunoSEQ multiplex PCR, lists solely in-frame clones and lacks some. The sample includes 90,000 to 150,000 clones, about 80% of them seen just once. These data are taken from a study of cytomegalovirus exposure and HLA in healthy donors. CDR3 length equals 16 residues. Germline values: CDR1 LNHDA, CDR2 SQIVND (reference sequence). V trimming: 2 bases; J trimming: 6 bases; junction bases outside the gene matches: 13. The material sequenced was PBMCs. The TCR comes from a young woman in good health and CMV-seronegative. The gene calls are TRBV19 and TRBJ2-7; 7 positions agree with TRBD1. The CDR3 region has the DNA TGTGCCAGTAGTATAACCCCTCACAGGGGCGTCGTCGAGCAGTACTTC. The encoded protein is CASSITPHRGVVEQYF. Full variable domain (outside the CDR3, taken from reference TRBV19 and TRBJ2-7): DGGITQSPKYLFRKEGQNVTLSCEQNLNHDAMYWYRQDPGQGLRLIYYSQIVNDFQKGDIAEGYSVSREKKESFPLTVTSAQKNPTAFYLCASSITPHRGVVEQYFGPGTRLTVT.